The 12 T cell receptor beta chains reported below all come from one sample, sequenced in a study of metastatic and nonmetastatic thyroid tumors. TCRdb re-called the PCR reads via MiXCR. The sample lists some 28,000 clones, approximately 22% seen once, with under 45% in the top ten. Each patient came to thyroid surgery without any prior treatment (of any kind). Sequencing input: blood. The receptors stem from a female donor with papillary thyroid cancer or a benign thyroid nodule (not recorded which). Some clones in this sample may be carry-over from other donors' samples.

Only a few counts were recorded for this clone. The J gene is TRBJ2-5, the V gene TRBV12-3 or TRBV12-4, with 9 bases lining up with TRBD2. The CDR3 is 14 residues long. V was clipped by 3 bases and J by 8 bases; unmatched bases: 7. CDR3 sequence: CASSLSAGGATQYF. CDR3 sequence (DNA): TGTGCCAGCAGTTTGTCAGCGGGGGGTGCCACCCAGTACTTC.

This clone was counted many times. The chain recombines TRBV6-5 with TRBJ2-3; D unclear. Germline V gives CDR1 MNHEY, CDR2 SVGAGI. V gave up 0 bases and J gave up 2 bases, with 9 bases separating them. The CDR3 has 15 amino acids. Here the CDR3 reads CASSYSRPDTDTQYF. The CDR3 DNA reads as TGTGCCAGCAGTTACTCTCGGCCAGACACAGATACGCAGTATTTT.

The chain couples TRBV12-3 or TRBV12-4 to TRBJ2-7; a possible D gene is TRBD2 (5 bases). The CDR3 loop spans 14 amino acids. The V gene lost 6 bases and the J gene lost 3 bases, with 15 bases spanning the gap. The CDR3 DNA is TGTGCCAGCAGGATGACTATCTGGGGCTACGAGCAGTACGTC. Translating gives CASRMTIWGYEQYV.

V usage is TRBV24-1 and J usage is TRBJ2-1; D might be TRBD2 (5 bases). The CDR3 loop spans 15 amino acids. Looked up from germline, CDR1 is KGHDR and CDR2 is SFDVKD. Trimming took 1 base from V and 4 from J, leaving 10 bases between them. The chain's CDR3 is CATSDFRELYNEQFF. The CDR3 region has the DNA TGTGCCACCAGTGATTTCCGGGAATTATACAATGAGCAGTTCTTC.

With regard to this clone: This same CDR3 is encoded by further DNA sequences in the sample. The chain links TRBV28 to TRBJ2-5, with D perhaps TRBD2 (5 bases). V was trimmed by 6 bases and J by 1 base, leaving 18 bases between them. Germline loops: CDR1 MDHEN, CDR2 SYDVKM. The length of the CDR3 is 16 residues. Here the CDR3 reads CASRPLAGSFQETQYF. The CDR3 bases are TGTGCCAGCAGGCCTCTGGCGGGTAGCTTCCAAGAGACCCAGTACTTC.

V usage is TRBV14 and J usage is TRBJ2-2; D gene unclear. Trimming shortened V by 4 bases and J by 6 bases, and 15 bases separated the two germline ends. This CDR3 has 15 residues. CDR1 SGHDN and CDR2 FVKESK come from the germline V gene. DNA for the CDR3: TGTGCCAGCAGCCGGGAAGGCTCTCGTGCCGGGGAGCTGTTTTTT. This encodes CASSREGSRAGELFF.

This clone was seen a few times. The gene calls are TRBV2 and TRBJ1-6; D gene uncertain. Per germline, CDR1 SNHLY and CDR2 FYNNEI. Trimming took off 6 bases at V and 5 bases at J, with 2 bases between the two ends. The CDR3 is 11 residues long. This CDR3 reads CASRDNSPLHF. CDR3 nucleotide sequence: TGTGCCAGCAGGGATAATTCACCCCTCCACTTT.

This clone has ten or more counts. Given a much more abundant clone one base away, this may be a read error. This rearrangement joins TRBV2 to TRBJ1-5; unclear D gene. The germline CDR1 and CDR2 sequences are SNHLY and FYNNEI. This CDR3 has 15 residues. The CDR3 bases are TGTGCCAGCAGCCCGACCCTATCCCCCAATCAGCCCCGGCATTTT. Amino acid sequence: CASSPTLSPNQPRHF. Looking up the rest from reference TRBV2 and TRBJ1-5 gives the full variable domain: EPEVTQTPSHQVTQMGQEVILRCVPISNHLYFYWYRQILGQKVEFLVSFYNNEISEKSEIFDDQFSVERPDGSNFTLKIRSTKLEDSAMYFCASSPTLSPNQPRHFGDGTRLSIL.

Many counts were recorded for this clone. This may be a read error, as it is one base from a much larger clone. Other DNA sequences in this specimen translate into the identical CDR3. The chain employs TRBV25-1 and TRBJ1-1; D perhaps matches TRBD1 (5 bases). Per the germline V gene, CDR1 is MGHDK and CDR2 is SYGVNS. This CDR3 region has 14 residues. This CDR3 reads CASSEGGRMGEAFF. CDR3 DNA sequence: TGTGCCAGCAGTGAAGGGGGGAGGATGGGTGAAGCTTTCTTC.

V is TRBV7-3 and J is TRBJ2-3; 8 bases match TRBD2. Per germline, CDR1 SGHTA and CDR2 FQGTGA. The CDR3 is 16 residues long. V gave up 2 bases and J gave up 1 base; unmatched junction bases: 5. The CDR3 DNA reads as TGTGCCAGCAGCTTATCGAGAGCGGGGGGCACAGATACGCAGTATTTT. Its translation: CASSLSRAGGTDTQYF.

This clone was detected many times. The V and J genes are TRBV4-2 and TRBJ1-5; no firm D call. V was pared by 0 bases and J by 7 bases, with 7 bases between. Germline CDR1 LGHNA, CDR2 YNFKEQ. The CDR3 runs to 13 residues. The CDR3: CASSQDQYQPQHF. The DNA of the CDR3 is TGTGCCAGCAGCCAAGATCAATACCAGCCCCAGCATTTT.

This chain joins TRBV20-1 and TRBJ2-3; 7 bases match TRBD2. Trimming removed 5 bases from V and 0 bases from J; junction bases left unmatched: 5. The CDR3 is made up of 14 amino acids. The germline CDR1 and CDR2 sequences are DFQATT and SNEGSKA (reference sequence). The CDR3 DNA is TGCAGTGCTTTGACTAGCCTAAGCACAGATACGCAGTATTTT. Encoded protein: CSALTSLSTDTQYF.